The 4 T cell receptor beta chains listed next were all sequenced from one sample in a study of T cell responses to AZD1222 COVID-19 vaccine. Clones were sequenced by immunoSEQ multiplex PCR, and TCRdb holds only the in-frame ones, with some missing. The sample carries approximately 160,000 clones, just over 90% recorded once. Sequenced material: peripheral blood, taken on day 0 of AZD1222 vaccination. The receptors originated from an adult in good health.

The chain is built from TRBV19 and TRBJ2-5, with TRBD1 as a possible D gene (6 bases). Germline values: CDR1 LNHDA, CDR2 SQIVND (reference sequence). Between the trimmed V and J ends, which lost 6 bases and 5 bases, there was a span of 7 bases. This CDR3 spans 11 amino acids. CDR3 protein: CASSQGETQYF. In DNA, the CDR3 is TGTGCCAGTAGCCAGGGGGAGACCCAGTACTTC.

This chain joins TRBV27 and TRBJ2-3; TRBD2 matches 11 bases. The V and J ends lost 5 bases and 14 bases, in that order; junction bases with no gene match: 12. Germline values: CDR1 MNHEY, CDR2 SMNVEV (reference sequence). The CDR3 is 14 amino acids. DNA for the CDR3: TGTGCCAGCAGTGCGGGACTAGCGGCCCCAGCAAGGTATTTT. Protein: CASSAGLAAPARYF.

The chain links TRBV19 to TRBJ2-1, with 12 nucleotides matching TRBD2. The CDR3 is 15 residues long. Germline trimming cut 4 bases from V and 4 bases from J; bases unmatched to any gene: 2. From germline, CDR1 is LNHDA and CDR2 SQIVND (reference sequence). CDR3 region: CASSTGTSGYNEQFF. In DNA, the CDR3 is TGTGCCAGTAGTACCGGGACTAGCGGGTACAATGAGCAGTTCTTC.

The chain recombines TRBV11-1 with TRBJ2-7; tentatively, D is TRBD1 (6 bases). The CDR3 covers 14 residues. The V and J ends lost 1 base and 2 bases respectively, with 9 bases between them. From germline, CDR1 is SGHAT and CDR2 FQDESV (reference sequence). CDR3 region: CASSLGQAAYEQYF. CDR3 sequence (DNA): TGTGCCAGCAGCTTAGGACAGGCTGCCTACGAGCAGTACTTC.